A selection of T cell receptor beta chains follows, all from one sample in a study of shared clonotypes between healthy human individuals. Only in-frame clones appear in the TCRdb table, and some are missing; sequencing was by immunoSEQ multiplex PCR. The sample holds around 1,100,000 clones, roughly 80% seen once. Sequenced material: memory CD4+ T cells from PBMCs. Every receptor here comes from a man aged 18 to 30 in good health. Some clones in this sample may be carry-over from other donors' samples. Each CDR3 is given with its conserved first and last residue. The D gene is left open where the match is weak. Size is stated for part of the rows, as once, few or many counts, or as a class when the clone is expanded.

.	TRBV28	.	TRBJ2-7	TGTGCCAGCAGCCCGCTGGGCGGTCCCTACGAGCAGTACTTC	CASSPLGGPYEQYF
once	TRBV7-6	TRBD2	TRBJ2-2	TGTGCCAGCAGTCCCCGGATAGGGAGCGGGAGTCGGGCCGGGGAGCTGTTTTTT	CASSPRIGSGSRAGELFF
.	TRBV28	TRBD2	TRBJ2-5	TGTGCCAGCAGTTTATGGGCGGGGGGCCAAGAGACCCAGTACTTC	CASSLWAGGQETQYF
once	TRBV11-3	TRBD1	TRBJ2-1	TGTGCCAGCAGCCGCGGACAGGGGGCTCGGAATGAGCAGTTCTTC	CASSRGQGARNEQFF
once	TRBV2	.	TRBJ2-7	TGTGCCAGCAGTTCGGCAGGGTGGTCCCACGAGCAGTACTTC	CASSSAGWSHEQYF
.	TRBV28	.	TRBJ1-2	.	CASSFLAGLNYGYTF
.	TRBV15	.	TRBJ1-1	TGTGCCACCAGCAGCAGAGGGGTGGCTGAAGCTTTCTTT	CATSSRGVAEAFF
.	TRBV10-3	TRBD2	TRBJ2-1	TGTGCCATCAAAGGCGGGAGGGCTCAGGATGAGCAGTTCTTC	CAIKGGRAQDEQFF
.	TRBV9	TRBD2	TRBJ2-7	TGTGCCAGCAGCACGGGAGGAAGGAGCTCCTACGAGCAGTACTTC	CASSTGGRSSYEQYF
.	TRBV7-3	.	TRBJ2-7	TGTGCCAGCAGCCCCCAGGTTGGCGACGAGCAGTACTTC	CASSPQVGDEQYF
.	TRBV29-1	.	TRBJ2-5	TGCAGCGTTGGAGTCGGGGAGACCCAGTACTTC	CSVGVGETQYF
.	TRBV30	.	TRBJ1-1	TGTGCCTGGAGTGTCCGAAGGGGCACTGAAGCTTTCTTT	CAWSVRRGTEAFF
.	TRBV28	TRBD1	TRBJ2-2	TGTGCCAGCAGTTTACTCGGGGCAGGGGGCACCGGGGAGCTGTTTTTT	CASSLLGAGGTGELFF
.	TRBV5-1	TRBD1	TRBJ2-5	TGCGCCAGCAGCGCTGGGGGGACAGGAGGGGAGACCCAGTACTTC	CASSAGGTGGETQYF
once	TRBV15	TRBD1	TRBJ1-1	TGTGCCACCAGCAGAGATGAATTAGGTGACAGGGGTGTTACTGAAGCTTTCTTT	CATSRDELGDRGVTEAFF